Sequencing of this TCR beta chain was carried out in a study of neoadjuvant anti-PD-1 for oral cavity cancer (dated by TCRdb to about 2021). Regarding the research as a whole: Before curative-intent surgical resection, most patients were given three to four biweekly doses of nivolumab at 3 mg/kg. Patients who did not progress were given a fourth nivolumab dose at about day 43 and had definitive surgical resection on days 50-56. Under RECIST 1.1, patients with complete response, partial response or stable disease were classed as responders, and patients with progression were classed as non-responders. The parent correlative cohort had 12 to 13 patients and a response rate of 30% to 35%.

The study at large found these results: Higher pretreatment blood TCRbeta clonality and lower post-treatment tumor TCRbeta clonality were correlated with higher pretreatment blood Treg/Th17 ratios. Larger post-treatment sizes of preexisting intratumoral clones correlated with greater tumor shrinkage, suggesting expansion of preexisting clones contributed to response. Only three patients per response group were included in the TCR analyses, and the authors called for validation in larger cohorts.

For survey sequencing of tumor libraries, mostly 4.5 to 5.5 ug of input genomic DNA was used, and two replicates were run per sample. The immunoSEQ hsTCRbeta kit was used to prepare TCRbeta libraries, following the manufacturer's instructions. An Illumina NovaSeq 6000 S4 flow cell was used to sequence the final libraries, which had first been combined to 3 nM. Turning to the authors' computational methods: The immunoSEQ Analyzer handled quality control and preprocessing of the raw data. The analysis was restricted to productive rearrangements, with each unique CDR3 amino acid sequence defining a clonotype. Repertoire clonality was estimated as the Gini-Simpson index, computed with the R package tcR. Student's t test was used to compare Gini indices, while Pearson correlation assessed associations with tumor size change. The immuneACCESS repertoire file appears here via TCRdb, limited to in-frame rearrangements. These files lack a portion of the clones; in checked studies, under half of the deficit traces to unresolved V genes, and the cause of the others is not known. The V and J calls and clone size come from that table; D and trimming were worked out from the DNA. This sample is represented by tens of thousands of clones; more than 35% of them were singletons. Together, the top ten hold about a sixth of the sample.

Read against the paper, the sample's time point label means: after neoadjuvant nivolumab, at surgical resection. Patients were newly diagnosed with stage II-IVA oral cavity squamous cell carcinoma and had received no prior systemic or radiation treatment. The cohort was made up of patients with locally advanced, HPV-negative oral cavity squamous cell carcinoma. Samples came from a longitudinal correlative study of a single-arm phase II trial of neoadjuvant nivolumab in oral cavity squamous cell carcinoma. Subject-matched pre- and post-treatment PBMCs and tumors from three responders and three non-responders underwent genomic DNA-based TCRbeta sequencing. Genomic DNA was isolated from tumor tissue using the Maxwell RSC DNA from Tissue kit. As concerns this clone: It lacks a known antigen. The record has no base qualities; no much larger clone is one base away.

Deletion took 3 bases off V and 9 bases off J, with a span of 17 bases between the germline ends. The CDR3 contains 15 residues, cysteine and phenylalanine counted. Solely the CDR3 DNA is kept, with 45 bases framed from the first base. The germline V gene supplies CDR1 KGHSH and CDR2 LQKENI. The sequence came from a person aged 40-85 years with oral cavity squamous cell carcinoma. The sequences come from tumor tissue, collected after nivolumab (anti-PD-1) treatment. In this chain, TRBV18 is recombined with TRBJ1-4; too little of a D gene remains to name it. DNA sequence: TGTGCCAGCTCACCGGATTTGGGCCGCAACCAAAAACTGTTTTTT. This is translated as CASSPDLGRNQKLFF.